One and the same sample provided the 11 T cell receptor beta chains below, sequenced in a study of blood T cell repertoires in COVID-19. Assay used: immunoSEQ multiplex PCR; TCRdb lists only in-frame clones, some missing. The sample yields under 85,000 clones, roughly 89% seen once. The sequenced sample consisted of peripheral blood. Every receptor here comes from a man between 65 and 85 years old with active or convalescent COVID-19.

The chain is built from TRBV18 and TRBJ1-5, with a tentative D call TRBD1 (6 bases). Germline CDR1 is KGHSH and CDR2 is LQKENI. The germline V and J ends were trimmed by 6 bases and 10 bases, with 19 bases remaining between them. The CDR3 covers 14 residues. CDR3 nucleotides: TGTGCCAGCTCCCGGGCAGGGGATATCAGCCCCCAGCATTTT. Protein product: CASSRAGDISPQHF.

This sequence joins TRBV6-5 and TRBJ2-1; 8 bases align to TRBD2. This CDR3 spans 13 amino acids. The V gene end was trimmed by 7 bases and the J gene end by 10 bases; junction bases not matched to a gene: 9. Germline assignment: CDR1 MNHEY and CDR2 SVGAGI. This chain's CDR3 is CASTPGLAREQFF. CDR3 DNA sequence: TGTGCCAGCACCCCAGGACTAGCTCGGGAGCAGTTCTTC.

V gene TRBV7-9 combines with J gene TRBJ2-5, with D possibly TRBD1 on 7 matching bases. This CDR3 has 14 amino acids. Trimming shortened V by 4 bases and J by 5 bases, and 14 bases separated the two germline ends. Germline V gives CDR1 SEHNR, CDR2 FQNEAQ (reference sequence). CDR3 DNA: TGTGCCAGCAGCTCGGAGGGGGCTCGGGAGACCCAGTACTTC. Its protein product is CASSSEGARETQYF. Complete variable domain (other parts from reference TRBV7-9 and TRBJ2-5): DTGVSQNPRHKITKRGQNVTFRCDPISEHNRLYWYRQTLGQGPEFLTYFQNEAQLEKSRLLSDRFSAERPKGSFSTLEIQRTEQGDSAMYLCASSSEGARETQYFGPGTRLLVL.

The rearrangement joins TRBV3-1 (or the pseudogene TRBV3-2) to TRBJ2-7; no reliable D call. Germline lookup yields CDR1 LGHDT and CDR2 YNNKEL (reference sequence). V was trimmed by 0 bases and J by 6 bases, leaving 3 bases between them. CDR3 size: 11 residues. DNA of the CDR3: TGTGCCAGCAGCCAAGACCGCGAGCAGTACTTC. Its protein is CASSQDREQYF.

The gene calls are TRBV9 and TRBJ2-2, with a tentative D call TRBD2 (6 bases). The V gene lost 3 bases and the J gene lost 5 bases, with 14 bases spanning the gap. There are 15 residues in the CDR3. Germline CDR1 is SGDLS and CDR2 is YYNGEE. The CDR3 region is CASSGRDSPTGELFF. CDR3 nucleotide sequence: TGTGCCAGCAGCGGGCGGGACTCCCCAACCGGGGAGCTGTTTTTT.

The count of this clone is one. CDR3 loop: CASSSGTSVGYEQYF. CDR3 DNA sequence: TGCGCCAGCAGCTCCGGGACTAGCGTTGGGTACGAGCAGTACTTC. The chain carries TRBV5-1 and TRBJ2-7; 10 positions match TRBD2. The CDR3 contains 15 residues. The V and J ends lost 3 bases and 4 bases, in that order; junction bases with no gene match: 7. CDR1 is SGHRS, CDR2 YFSETQ, per germline.

This clone was observed a handful of times. The V gene is TRBV14, the J gene TRBJ1-6; possible D gene TRBD1, 5 bases. V was trimmed by 0 bases and J by 4 bases, leaving 10 bases between them. This CDR3 contains 16 residues. Germline V gene data show CDR1 as SGHDN and CDR2 as FVKESK. CDR3 coding DNA: TGTGCCAGCAGCCAAGAGGGGCAGATGTATAATTCACCCCTCCACTTT. This sequence encodes CASSQEGQMYNSPLHF.

This clone was seen a single time. The V and J genes are TRBV7-3 and TRBJ2-2; TRBD2 agrees at 8 bases. The J segment lost 5 bases and the V segment lost 1 base, leaving 9 bases of the junction unmatched. Germline V lookup: CDR1 SGHTA, CDR2 FQGTGA. The CDR3 is made up of 17 amino acids. The CDR3 nucleotides are TGTGCCAGCAGCTTAAGGCATGGGGCTAGCGGGACCGGGGAGCTGTTTTTT. Translating gives CASSLRHGASGTGELFF.

The chain is built from TRBV10-3 and TRBJ1-2; D is undetermined. V lost 3 bases and J lost 3, with 17 bases in between. Germline CDR1 and CDR2: ENHRY and SYGVKD. The CDR3 is 16 amino acids. The CDR3 here is CAISDQYGNSHYGYTF. DNA of the CDR3: TGTGCCATCAGTGATCAATACGGGAATTCCCACTATGGCTACACCTTC.

The rearrangement uses TRBV6-5 and TRBJ1-1, with unresolved D. The CDR3 sequence is 14 residues long. Trimming took off 0 bases at V and 7 bases at J, with 12 bases between the two ends. Germline CDR1 MNHEY, CDR2 SVGAGI. CDR3 nucleotides: TGTGCCAGCAGTTACTCGAGCGGAACCTTTGAAGCTTTCTTT. Translating it yields CASSYSSGTFEAFF.

The chain couples TRBV10-3 to TRBJ1-5; 7 nucleotides line up with TRBD1. The germline gives CDR1 ENHRY, CDR2 SYGVKD. With 0 bases clipped from V and 4 bases from J, the junction kept 9 bases outside the gene matches. The CDR3 sequence is 17 residues long. The CDR3 DNA sequence: TGTGCCATCAGTGAGTCGGGTGTGGGACAGAGAAATCAGCCCCAGCATTTT. Residues: CAISESGVGQRNQPQHF.